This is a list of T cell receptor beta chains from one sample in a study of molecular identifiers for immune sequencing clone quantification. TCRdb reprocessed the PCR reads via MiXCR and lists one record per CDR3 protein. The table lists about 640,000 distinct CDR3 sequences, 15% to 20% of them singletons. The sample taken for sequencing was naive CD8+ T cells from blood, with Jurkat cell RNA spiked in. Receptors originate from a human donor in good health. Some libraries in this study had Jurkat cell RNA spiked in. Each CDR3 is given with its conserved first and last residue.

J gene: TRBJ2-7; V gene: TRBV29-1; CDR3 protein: CSVDMGRGEQYF
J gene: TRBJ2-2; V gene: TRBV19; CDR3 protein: CAVQGNTGELVF
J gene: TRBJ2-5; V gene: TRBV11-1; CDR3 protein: CASREGGQETQYF
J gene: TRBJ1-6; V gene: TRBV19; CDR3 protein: CASSIDRGNNSPLHF
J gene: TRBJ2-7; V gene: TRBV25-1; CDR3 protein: CASSDLGGSYEQYF
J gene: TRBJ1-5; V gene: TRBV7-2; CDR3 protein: CASSWSGNQPQHF
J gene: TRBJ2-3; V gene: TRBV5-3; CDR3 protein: CARSLAAGGRVTDTQYF
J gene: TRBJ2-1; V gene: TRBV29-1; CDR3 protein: CSVELSGDEQFF
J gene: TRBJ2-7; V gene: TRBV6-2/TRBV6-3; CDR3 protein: CASRTSKGVLNYEQYF
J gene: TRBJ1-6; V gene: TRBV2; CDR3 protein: CANTDRSSYNSPLHF
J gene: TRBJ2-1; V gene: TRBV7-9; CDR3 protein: CASSSGLAGGWGEQFF
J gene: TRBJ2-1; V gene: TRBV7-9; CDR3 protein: CASSLLPINEQFF
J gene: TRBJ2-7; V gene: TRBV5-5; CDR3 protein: CASSNPRSDLLQYF
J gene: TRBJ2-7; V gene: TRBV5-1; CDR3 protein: CASSPQAGEPLSEQYF
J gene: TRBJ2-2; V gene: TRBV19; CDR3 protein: CASKSGELFF
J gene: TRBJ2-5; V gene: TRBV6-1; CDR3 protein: CASSVGFAGGGETQYF
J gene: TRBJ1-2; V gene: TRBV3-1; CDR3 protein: CASKETGQLDGYTF
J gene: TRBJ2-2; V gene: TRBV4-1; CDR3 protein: CASSLDPGTGELFF
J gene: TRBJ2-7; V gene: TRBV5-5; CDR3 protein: CASSLRDGRYEQYF
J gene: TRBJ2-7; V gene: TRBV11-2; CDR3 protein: CASSLAGTGEGYEQYF
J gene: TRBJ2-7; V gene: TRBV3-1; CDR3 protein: CASSQDGAGDEQYF
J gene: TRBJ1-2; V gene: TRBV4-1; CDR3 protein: CASSQVQDNYGYTF
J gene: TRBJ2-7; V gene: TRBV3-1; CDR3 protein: CASSPGRDSQYEQYF
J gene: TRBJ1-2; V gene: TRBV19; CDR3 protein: CASRLPGFYNGYTF
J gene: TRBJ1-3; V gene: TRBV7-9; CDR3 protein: CASSLESRSGNTIYF
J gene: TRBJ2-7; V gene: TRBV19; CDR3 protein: CASSVGGVVYEQYF
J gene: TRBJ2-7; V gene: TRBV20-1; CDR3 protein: CSASSTGLEQYF
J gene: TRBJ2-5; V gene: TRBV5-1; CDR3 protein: CASYPGPRWETQYF
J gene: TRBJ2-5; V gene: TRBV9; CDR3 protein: CASSADGITQETQYF
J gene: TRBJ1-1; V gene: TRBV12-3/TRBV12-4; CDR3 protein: CASSLSASMNTEAFF
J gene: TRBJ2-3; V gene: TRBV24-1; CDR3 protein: CATSDPKRAPGLDTQYF
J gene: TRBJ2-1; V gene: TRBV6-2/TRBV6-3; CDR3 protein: CASSYPGTRFTNEQFF
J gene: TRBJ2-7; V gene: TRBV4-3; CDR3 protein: CASSQDVGSGASYEQYF
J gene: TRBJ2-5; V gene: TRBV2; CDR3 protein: CASSWTSGIQETQYF
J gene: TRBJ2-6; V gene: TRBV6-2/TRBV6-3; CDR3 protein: CASSTPGTSSGANVLTF
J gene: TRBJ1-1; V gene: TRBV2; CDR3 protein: CASSEGRIEAFF
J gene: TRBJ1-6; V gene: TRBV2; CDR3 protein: CASKSQPPVITLHF
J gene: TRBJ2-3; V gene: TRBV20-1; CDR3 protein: CSARDLTGIAGVTDTQYF
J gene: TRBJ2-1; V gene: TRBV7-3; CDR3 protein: CASSLGARLNEQFF
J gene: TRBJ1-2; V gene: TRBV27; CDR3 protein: CASSWGAPGYGYTF
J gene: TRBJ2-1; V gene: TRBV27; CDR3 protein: CASSCTVGDNEQFF
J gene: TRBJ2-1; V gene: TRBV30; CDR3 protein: CAWSLTSGGFFEQFF